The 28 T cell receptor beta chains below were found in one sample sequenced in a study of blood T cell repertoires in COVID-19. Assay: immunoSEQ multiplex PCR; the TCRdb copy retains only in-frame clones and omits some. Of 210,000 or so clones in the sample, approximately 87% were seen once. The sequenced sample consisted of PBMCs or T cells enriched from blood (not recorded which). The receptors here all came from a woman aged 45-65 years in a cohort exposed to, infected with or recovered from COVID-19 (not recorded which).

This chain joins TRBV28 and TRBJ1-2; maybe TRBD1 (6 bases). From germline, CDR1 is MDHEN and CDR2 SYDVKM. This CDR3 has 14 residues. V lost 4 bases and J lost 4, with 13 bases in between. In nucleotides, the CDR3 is TGTGCCAGCAGTTCCGACCCGGACAGCTATGGCTACACCTTC. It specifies CASSSDPDSYGYTF.

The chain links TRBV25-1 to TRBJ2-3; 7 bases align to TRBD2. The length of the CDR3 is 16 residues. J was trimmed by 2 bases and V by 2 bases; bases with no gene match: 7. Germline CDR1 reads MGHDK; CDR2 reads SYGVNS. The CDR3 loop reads CASSERGDANTDTQYF. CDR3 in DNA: TGTGCCAGCAGTGAACGGGGGGACGCGAACACAGATACGCAGTATTTT.

The CDR3 DNA follows: TGCAGCGTTGAAGATCGGGGAGAGGCACATTCTAACTATGGCTACACCTTC. Encoded protein: CSVEDRGEAHSNYGYTF. The gene calls are TRBV29-1 and TRBJ1-2; D gene ambiguous. From germline, CDR1 is SQVTM and CDR2 ANQGSEA. The CDR3 covers 17 residues. Trimming took off 0 bases at V and 0 bases at J, with 17 bases between the two ends.

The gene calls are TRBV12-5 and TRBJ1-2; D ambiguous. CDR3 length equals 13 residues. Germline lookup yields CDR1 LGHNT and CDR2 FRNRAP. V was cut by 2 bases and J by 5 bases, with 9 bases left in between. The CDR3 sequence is CASGLNPLYGYTF. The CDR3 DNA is TGTGCTAGTGGTTTGAACCCCCTATATGGCTACACCTTC.

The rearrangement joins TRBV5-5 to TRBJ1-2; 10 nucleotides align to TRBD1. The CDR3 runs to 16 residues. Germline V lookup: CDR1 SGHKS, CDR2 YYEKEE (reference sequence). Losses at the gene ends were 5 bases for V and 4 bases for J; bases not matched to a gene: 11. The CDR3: CASSYFPGQGSYGYTF. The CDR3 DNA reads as TGTGCCAGCAGTTACTTCCCGGGACAGGGGTCCTATGGCTACACCTTC.

Here the CDR3 reads CASSLAGYSNQPQHF. CDR3 in DNA: TGTGCCAGCAGCTTGGCGGGATATAGCAATCAGCCCCAGCATTTT. The genes are TRBV5-6 and TRBJ1-5; no clear D gene. The CDR3 contains 15 residues. The germline V gene has CDR1 SGHDT and CDR2 YYEEEE. With 0 bases removed from V and 0 bases from J, the gap between germline ends came to 7 bases.

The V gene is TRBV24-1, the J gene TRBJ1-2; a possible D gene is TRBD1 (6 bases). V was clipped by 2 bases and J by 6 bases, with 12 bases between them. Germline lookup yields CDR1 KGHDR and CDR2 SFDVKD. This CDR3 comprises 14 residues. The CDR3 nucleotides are TGTGCCACCAGTGATTCACAGGGTAAGGATGGCTACACCTTC. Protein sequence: CATSDSQGKDGYTF.

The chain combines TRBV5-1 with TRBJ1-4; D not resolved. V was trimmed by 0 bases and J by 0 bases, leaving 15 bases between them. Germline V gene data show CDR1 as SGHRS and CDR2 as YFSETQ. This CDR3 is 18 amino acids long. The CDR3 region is CASSLGAGIFATNEKLFF. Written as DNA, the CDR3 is TGCGCCAGCAGCTTGGGTGCGGGGATATTTGCAACTAATGAAAAACTGTTTTTT.

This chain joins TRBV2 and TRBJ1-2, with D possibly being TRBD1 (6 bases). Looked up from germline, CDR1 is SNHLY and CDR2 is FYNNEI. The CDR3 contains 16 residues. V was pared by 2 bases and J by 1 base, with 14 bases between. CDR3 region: CASSEMGGAINYGYTF. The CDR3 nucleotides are TGTGCCAGCAGTGAAATGGGGGGGGCCATTAACTATGGCTACACCTTC.

Written as DNA, the CDR3 is TGTGCCAGCAGCTTATTTGAGGGTCCCTACGAGCAGTACTTC. Translating gives CASSLFEGPYEQYF. The V and J genes are TRBV7-9 and TRBJ2-7, with a possible D match to TRBD2 (5 bases). Looked up from germline, CDR1 is SEHNR and CDR2 is FQNEAQ (reference sequence). This CDR3 contains 14 residues. The V end lost 2 bases, the J end lost 2 bases, and 10 bases lay between the germline ends.

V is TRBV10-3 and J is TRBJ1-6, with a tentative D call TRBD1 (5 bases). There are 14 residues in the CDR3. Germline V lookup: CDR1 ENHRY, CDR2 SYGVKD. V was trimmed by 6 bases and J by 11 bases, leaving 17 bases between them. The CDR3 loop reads CAIRGDSGSTPLHF. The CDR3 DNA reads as TGTGCCATCAGGGGGGACTCGGGATCGACACCCCTCCACTTT.

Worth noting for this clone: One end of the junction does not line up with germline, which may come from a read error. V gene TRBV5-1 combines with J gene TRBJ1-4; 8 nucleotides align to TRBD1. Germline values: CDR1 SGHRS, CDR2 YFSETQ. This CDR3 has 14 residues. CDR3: CASSPGVGQERLFF. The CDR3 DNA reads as TGCGCCAGCAGCCCGGGGGTGGGACAGGAAAGACTGTTTTTT.

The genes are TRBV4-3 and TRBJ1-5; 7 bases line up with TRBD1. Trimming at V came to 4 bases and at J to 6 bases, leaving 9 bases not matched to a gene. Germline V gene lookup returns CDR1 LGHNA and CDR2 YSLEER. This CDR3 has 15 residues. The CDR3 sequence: CASSPDRVGSQPQHF. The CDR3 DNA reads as TGCGCCAGCAGCCCTGACAGGGTCGGAAGTCAGCCCCAGCATTTT.

The CDR3 nucleotides are TGTGCCAGCAGCTTAAGCACTAGGGCCGGTGGCTACACCTTC. This encodes CASSLSTRAGGYTF. This sequence joins TRBV7-9 and TRBJ1-2; no clear D. Trimming stripped 2 bases from V and 7 bases from J, with 14 bases between. CDR1 and CDR2 (germline): SEHNR, FQNEAQ (reference sequence). The CDR3 is 14 residues long.

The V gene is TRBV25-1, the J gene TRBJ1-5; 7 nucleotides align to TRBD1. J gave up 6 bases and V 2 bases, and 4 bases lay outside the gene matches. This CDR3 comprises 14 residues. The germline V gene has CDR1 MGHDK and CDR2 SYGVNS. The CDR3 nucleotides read TGTGCCAGCAGTGAAACAGGGGTAGGTCAGCCCCAGCATTTT. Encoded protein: CASSETGVGQPQHF.

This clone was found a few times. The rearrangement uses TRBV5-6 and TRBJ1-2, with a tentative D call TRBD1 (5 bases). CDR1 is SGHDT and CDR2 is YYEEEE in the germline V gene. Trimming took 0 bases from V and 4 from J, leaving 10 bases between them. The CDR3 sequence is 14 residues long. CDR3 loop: CASSLAGGVYGYTF. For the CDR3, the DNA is TGTGCCAGCAGCTTGGCTGGGGGGGTCTATGGCTACACCTTC. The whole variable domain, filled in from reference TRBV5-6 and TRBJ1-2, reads DAGVTQSPTHLIKTRGQQVTLRCSPKSGHDTVSWYQQALGQGPQFIFQYYEEEERQRGNFPDRFSGHQFPNYSSELNVNALLLGDSALYLCASSLAGGVYGYTFGSGTRLTVV.

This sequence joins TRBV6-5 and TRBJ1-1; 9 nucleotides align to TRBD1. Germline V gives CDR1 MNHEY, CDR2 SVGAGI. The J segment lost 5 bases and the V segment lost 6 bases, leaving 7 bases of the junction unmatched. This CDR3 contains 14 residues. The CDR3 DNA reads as TGTGCCAGCAGGGAGGGGGGACAGGGTACTGAAGCTTTCTTT. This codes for CASREGGQGTEAFF.

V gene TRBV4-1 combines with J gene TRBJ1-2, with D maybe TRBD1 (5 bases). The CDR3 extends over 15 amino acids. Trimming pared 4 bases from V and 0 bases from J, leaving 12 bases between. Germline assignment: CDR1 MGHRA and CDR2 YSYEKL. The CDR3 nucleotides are TGCGCCAGCAGCCGAGAAGACAGAGCTAACTATGGCTACACCTTC. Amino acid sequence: CASSREDRANYGYTF.

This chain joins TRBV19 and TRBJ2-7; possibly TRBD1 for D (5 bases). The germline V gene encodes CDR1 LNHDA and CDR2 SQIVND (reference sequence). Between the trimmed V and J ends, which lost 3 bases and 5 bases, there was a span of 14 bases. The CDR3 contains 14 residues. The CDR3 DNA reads TGTGCCAGTAGTATTCAGGGCAGGACGAACGAGCAGTACTTC. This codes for CASSIQGRTNEQYF.

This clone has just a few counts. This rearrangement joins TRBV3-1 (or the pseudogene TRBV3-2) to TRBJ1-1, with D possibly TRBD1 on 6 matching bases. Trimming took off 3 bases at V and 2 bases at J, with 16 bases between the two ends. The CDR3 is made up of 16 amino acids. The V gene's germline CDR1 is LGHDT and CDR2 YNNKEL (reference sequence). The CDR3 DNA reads TGTGCCAGCAGCCATCGAAGGGGGATTATTAACACTGAAGCTTTCTTT. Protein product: CASSHRRGIINTEAFF.

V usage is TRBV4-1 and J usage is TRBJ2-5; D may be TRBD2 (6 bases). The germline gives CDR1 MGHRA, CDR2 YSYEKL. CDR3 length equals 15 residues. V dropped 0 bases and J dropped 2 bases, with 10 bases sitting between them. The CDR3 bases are TGCGCCAGCAGCCAAGATCGGCGGGGACAAGAGACCCAGTACTTC. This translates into CASSQDRRGQETQYF.

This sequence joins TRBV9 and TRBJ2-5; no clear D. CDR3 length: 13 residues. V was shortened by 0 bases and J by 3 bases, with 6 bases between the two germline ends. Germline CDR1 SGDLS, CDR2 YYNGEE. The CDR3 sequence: CASSVGSEETQYF. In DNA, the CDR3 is TGTGCCAGCAGCGTAGGGTCAGAAGAGACCCAGTACTTC.

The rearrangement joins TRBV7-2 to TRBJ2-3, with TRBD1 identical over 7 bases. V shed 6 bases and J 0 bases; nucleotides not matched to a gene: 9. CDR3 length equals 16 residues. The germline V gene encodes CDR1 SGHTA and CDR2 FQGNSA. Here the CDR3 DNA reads TGTGCCAGCAGTTCCTTAGGGGGCCCTAGCACAGATACGCAGTATTTT. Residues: CASSSLGGPSTDTQYF. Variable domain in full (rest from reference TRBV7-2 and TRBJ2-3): GAGVSQSPSNKVTEKGKDVELRCDPISGHTALYWYRQSLGQGLEFLIYFQGNSAPDKSGLPSDRFSAERTGGSVSTLTIQRTQQEDSAVYLCASSSLGGPSTDTQYFGPGTRLTVL.

The CDR3 sequence: CASSHDRAYGYTF. The CDR3 region has the DNA TGTGCCAGCAGCCATGACAGGGCCTATGGCTACACCTTC. The rearrangement uses TRBV4-2 and TRBJ1-2; 7 positions match TRBD1. The length of the CDR3 is 13 residues. V was clipped by 3 bases and J by 4 bases; unmatched bases: 2. Per the germline V gene, CDR1 is LGHNA and CDR2 is YNFKEQ.

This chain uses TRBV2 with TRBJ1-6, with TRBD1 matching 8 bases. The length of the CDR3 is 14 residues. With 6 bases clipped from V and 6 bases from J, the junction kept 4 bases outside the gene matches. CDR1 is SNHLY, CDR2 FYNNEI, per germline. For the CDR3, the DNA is TGTGCCAGCAGGATGGACAGGGCTAATTCACCCCTCCACTTT. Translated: CASRMDRANSPLHF. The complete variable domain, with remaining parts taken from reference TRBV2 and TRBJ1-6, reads EPEVTQTPSHQVTQMGQEVILRCVPISNHLYFYWYRQILGQKVEFLVSFYNNEISEKSEIFDDQFSVERPDGSNFTLKIRSTKLEDSAMYFCASRMDRANSPLHFGNGTRLTVT.

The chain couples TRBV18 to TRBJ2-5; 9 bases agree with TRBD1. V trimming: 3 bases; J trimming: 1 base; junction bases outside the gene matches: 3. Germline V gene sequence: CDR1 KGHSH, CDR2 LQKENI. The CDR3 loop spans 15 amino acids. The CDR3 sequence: CASSPGQGGQETQYF. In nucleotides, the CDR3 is TGTGCCAGCTCACCGGGACAGGGCGGCCAAGAGACCCAGTACTTC.

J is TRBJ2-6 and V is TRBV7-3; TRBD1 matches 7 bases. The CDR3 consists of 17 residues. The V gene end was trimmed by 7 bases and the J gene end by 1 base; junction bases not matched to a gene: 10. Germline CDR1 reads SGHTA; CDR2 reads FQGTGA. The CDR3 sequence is CASTRTGIPSGANVLTF. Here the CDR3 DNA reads TGTGCCAGCACGCGGACAGGAATTCCTTCTGGGGCCAACGTCCTGACTTTC. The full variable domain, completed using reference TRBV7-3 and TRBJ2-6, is GAGVSQTPSNKVTEKGKYVELRCDPISGHTALYWYRQSLGQGPEFLIYFQGTGAADDSGLPNDRFFAVRPEGSVSTLKIQRTERGDSAVYLCASTRTGIPSGANVLTFGAGSRLTVL.

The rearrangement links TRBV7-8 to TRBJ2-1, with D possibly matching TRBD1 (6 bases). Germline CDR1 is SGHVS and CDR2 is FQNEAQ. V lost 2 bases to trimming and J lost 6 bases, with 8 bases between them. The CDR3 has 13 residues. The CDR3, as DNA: TGTGCCAGCAGCTTACAGGGGACCAATGAGCAGTTCTTC. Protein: CASSLQGTNEQFF.